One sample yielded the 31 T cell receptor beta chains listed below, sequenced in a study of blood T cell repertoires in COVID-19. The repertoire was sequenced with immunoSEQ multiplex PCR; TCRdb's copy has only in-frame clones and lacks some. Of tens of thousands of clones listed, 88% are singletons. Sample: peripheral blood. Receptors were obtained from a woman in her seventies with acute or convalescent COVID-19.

The CDR3 is CASSSPSGYTEAFF. CDR3 sequence (DNA): TGTGCCAGCAGCTCGCCATCAGGGTACACTGAAGCTTTCTTT. The chain carries TRBV3-1 (or the pseudogene TRBV3-2) and TRBJ1-1; D is perhaps TRBD1 (5 bases). Per the germline V gene, CDR1 is LGHDT and CDR2 is YNNKEL (reference sequence). Trimming pared 5 bases from V and 3 bases from J, leaving 13 bases between. The CDR3 runs to 14 residues.

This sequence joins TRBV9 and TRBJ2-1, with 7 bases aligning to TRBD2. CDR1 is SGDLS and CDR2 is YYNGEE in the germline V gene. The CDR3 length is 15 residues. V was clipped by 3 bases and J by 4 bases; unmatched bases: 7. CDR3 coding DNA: TGTGCCAGCAGCGGCGGCATCGGGGGGTACAATGAGCAGTTCTTC. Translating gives CASSGGIGGYNEQFF.

CDR3 sequence reads: CASSQPGLLYTF. In DNA, the CDR3 is TGTGCCAGCAGTCAACCGGGACTCTTGTACACCTTC. The chain is built from TRBV28 and TRBJ1-2; tentative D call: TRBD1 (5 bases). Germline V gene lookup returns CDR1 MDHEN and CDR2 SYDVKM. Trimming took 5 bases from V and 11 from J, leaving 15 bases between them. This CDR3 comprises 12 residues.

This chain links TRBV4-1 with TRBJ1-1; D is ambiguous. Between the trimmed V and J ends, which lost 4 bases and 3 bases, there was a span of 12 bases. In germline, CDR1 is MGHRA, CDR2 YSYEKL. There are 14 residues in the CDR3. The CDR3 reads CASSPPSGYTEAFF. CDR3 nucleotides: TGCGCCAGCAGCCCACCCTCCGGGTACACTGAAGCTTTCTTT.

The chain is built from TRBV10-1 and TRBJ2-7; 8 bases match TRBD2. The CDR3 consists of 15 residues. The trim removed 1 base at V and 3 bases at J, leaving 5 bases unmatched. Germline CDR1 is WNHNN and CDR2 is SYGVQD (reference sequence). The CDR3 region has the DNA TGCGCCAGCAGTGAGTATAGCGGGACCTTCTACGAGCAGTACTTC. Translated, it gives CASSEYSGTFYEQYF.

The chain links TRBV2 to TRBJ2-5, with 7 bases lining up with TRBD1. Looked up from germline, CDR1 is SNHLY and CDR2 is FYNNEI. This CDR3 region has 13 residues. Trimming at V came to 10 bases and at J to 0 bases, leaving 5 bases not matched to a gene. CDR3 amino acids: CATQTGYQETQYF. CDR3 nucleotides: TGTGCCACCCAGACAGGGTACCAAGAGACCCAGTACTTC.

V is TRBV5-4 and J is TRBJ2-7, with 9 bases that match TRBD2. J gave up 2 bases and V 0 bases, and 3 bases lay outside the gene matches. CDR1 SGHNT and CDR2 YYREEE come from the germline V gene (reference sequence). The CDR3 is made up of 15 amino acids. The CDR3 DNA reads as TGTGCCAGCAGCTTGGGACTAGCGGAAGCCTACGAGCAGTACTTC. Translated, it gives CASSLGLAEAYEQYF.

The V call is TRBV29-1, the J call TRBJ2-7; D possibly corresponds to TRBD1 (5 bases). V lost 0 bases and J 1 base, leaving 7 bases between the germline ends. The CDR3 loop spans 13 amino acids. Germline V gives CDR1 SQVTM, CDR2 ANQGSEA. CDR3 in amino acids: CSVEDDSSYEQYF. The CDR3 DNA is TGCAGCGTTGAAGACGACAGTTCCTACGAGCAGTACTTC.

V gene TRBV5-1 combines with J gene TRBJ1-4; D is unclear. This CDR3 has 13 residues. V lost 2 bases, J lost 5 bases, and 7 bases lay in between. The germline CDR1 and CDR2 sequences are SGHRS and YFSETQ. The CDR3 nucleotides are TGCGCCAGCAGCTTTGCAAGCAATGAAAAACTGTTTTTT. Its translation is CASSFASNEKLFF.

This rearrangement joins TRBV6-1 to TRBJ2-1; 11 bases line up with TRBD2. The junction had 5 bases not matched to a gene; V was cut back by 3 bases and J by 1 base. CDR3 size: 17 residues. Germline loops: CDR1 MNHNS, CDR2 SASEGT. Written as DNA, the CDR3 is TGTGCCAGCAGTGACCGACTAGCGGGATCTTCCTACAATGAGCAGTTCTTC. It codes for CASSDRLAGSSYNEQFF.

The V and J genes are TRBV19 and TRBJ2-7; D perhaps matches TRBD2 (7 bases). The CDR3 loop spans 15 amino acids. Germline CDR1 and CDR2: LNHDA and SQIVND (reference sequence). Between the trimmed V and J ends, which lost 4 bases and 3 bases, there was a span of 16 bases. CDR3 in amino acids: CASSTTGGQFYEQYF. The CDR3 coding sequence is TGTGCCAGTAGTACCACGGGGGGCCAATTCTACGAGCAGTACTTC.

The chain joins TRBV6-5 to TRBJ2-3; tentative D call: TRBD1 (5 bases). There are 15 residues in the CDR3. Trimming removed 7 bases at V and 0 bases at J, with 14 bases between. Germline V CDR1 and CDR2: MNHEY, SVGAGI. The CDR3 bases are TGTGCCAGCACCAAATCAGGGTCTAGCACAGATACGCAGTATTTT. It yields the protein CASTKSGSSTDTQYF.

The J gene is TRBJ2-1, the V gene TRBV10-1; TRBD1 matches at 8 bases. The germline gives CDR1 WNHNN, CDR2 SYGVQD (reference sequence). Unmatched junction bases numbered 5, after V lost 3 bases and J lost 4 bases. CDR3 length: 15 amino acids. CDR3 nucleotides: TGCGCCAGCAGTGATTCAAGGACAGGGTACAATGAGCAGTTCTTC. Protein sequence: CASSDSRTGYNEQFF.

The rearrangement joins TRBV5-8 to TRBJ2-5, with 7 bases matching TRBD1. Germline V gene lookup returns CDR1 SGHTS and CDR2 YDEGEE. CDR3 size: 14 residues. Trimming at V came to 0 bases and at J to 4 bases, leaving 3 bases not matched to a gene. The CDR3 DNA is TGTGCCAGCAGCTTGGTGGGACAGAGAGAGACCCAGTACTTC. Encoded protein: CASSLVGQRETQYF.

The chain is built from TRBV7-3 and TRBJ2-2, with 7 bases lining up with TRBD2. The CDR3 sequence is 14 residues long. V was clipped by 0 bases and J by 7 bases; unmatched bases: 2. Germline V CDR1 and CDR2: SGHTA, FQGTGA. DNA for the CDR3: TGTGCCAGCAGCTTAACGGCGGGAGTCGGGGAGCTGTTTTTT. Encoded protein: CASSLTAGVGELFF.

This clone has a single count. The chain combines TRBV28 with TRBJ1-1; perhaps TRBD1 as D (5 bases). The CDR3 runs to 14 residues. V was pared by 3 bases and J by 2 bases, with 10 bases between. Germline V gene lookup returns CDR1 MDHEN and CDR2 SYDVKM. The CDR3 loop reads CASSFIGANTEAFF. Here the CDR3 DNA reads TGTGCCAGCAGTTTCATAGGGGCAAACACTGAAGCTTTCTTT.

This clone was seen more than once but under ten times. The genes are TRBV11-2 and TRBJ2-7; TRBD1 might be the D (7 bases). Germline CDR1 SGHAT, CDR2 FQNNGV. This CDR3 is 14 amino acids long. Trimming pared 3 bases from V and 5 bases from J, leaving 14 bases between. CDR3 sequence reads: CASSLGQGGHEQYF. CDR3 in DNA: TGTGCCAGCAGCTTGGGTCAGGGGGGACACGAGCAGTACTTC.

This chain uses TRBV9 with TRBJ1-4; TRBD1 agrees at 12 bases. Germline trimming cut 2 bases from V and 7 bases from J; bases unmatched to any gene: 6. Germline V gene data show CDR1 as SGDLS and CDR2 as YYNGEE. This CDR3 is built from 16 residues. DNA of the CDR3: TGTGCCAGCAGCGTTGCGGGACAGGGGGCTAGTGAAAAACTGTTTTTT. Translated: CASSVAGQGASEKLFF. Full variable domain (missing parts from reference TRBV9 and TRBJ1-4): DSGVTQTPKHLITATGQRVTLRCSPRSGDLSVYWYQQSLDQGLQFLIQYYNGEERAKGNILERFSAQQFPDLHSELNLSSLELGDSALYFCASSVAGQGASEKLFFGSGTQLSVL.

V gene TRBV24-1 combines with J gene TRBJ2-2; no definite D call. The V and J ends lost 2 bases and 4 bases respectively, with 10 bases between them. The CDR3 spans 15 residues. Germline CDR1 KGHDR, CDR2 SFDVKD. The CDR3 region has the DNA TGTGCCACCAGTGATTCTTGGTCAGTCACCGGGGAGCTGTTTTTT. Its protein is CATSDSWSVTGELFF.

CDR3 in DNA: TGTGCCAGCATGCGTACGAAGAACACCGGGGAGCTGTTTTTT. Translation: CASMRTKNTGELFF. The chain joins TRBV9 to TRBJ2-2; D not certain. Germline V gives CDR1 SGDLS, CDR2 YYNGEE. Trimming stripped 6 bases from V and 1 base from J, with 10 bases between. The CDR3 loop spans 14 amino acids.

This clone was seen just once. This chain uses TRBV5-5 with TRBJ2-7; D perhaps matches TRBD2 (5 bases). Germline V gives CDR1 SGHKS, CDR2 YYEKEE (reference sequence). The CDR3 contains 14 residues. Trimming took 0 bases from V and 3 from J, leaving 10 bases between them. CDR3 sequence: CASSLAGMYYEQYF. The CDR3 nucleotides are TGTGCCAGCAGCTTGGCGGGAATGTACTACGAGCAGTACTTC.

The CDR3 here is CASSGRLAGGLRTDTQYF. The CDR3 nucleotides read TGTGCCAGCAGTGGCAGACTAGCGGGGGGGCTTCGCACAGATACGCAGTATTTT. The genes are TRBV6-1 and TRBJ2-3; 14 nucleotides align to TRBD2. After removal of 4 bases from V and 1 base from J, the junction contained 7 bases not matched to a gene. CDR3 length: 18 amino acids. Germline lookup yields CDR1 MNHNS and CDR2 SASEGT.

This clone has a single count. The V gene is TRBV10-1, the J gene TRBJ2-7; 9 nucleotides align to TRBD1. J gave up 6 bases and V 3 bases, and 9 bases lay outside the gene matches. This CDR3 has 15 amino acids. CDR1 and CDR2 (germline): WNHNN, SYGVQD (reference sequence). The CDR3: CASSDRPGQGTEQYF. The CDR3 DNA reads TGCGCCAGCAGTGATCGACCGGGACAGGGTACCGAGCAGTACTTC.

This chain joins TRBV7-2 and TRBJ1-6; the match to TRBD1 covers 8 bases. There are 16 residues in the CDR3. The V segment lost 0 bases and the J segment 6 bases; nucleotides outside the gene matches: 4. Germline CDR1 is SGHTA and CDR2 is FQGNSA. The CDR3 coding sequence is TGTGCCAGCAGCTTAGCCGGGACAGGAACTAATTCACCCCTCCACTTT. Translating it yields CASSLAGTGTNSPLHF.

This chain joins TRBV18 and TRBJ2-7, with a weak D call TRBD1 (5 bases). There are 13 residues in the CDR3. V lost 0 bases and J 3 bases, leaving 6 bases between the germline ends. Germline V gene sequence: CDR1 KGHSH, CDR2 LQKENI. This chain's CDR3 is CASSPPGVYEQYF. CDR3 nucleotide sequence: TGTGCCAGCTCACCACCAGGGGTCTACGAGCAGTACTTC.

As DNA, the CDR3 is TGTGCCAGCAGCTTAGGAGCGGGGAAGTCCTACGAGCAGTACTTC. It translates to CASSLGAGKSYEQYF. This chain joins TRBV11-2 and TRBJ2-7, with TRBD2 matching over 7 bases. This CDR3 is 15 amino acids long. V lost 1 base to trimming and J lost 1 base; unmatched junction nucleotides: 4. In germline, CDR1 is SGHAT, CDR2 FQNNGV.

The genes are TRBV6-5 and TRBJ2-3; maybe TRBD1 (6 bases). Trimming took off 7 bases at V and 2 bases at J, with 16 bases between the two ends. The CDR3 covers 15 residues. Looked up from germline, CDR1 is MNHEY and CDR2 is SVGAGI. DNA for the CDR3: TGTGCCAGCACGCCCGGACAGAGTTACACAGATACGCAGTATTTT. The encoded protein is CASTPGQSYTDTQYF.

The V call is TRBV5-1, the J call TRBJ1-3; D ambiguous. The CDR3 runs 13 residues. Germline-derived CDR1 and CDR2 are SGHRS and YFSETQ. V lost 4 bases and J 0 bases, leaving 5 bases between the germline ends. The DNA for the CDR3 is TGCGCCAGCAGCCCGGGCTCTGGAAACACCATATATTTT. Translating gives CASSPGSGNTIYF.

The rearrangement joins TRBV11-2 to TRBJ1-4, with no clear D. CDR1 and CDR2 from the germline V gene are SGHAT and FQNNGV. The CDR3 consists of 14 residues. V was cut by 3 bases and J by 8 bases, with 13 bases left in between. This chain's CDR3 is CASSLRIRGEKLFF. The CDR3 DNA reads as TGTGCCAGCAGCTTGAGAATACGGGGAGAAAAACTGTTTTTT.

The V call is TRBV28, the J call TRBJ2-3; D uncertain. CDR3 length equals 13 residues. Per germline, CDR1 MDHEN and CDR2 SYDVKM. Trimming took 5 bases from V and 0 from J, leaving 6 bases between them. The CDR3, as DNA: TGTGCCAGCAGTAAAACAAGCACAGATACGCAGTATTTT. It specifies CASSKTSTDTQYF.

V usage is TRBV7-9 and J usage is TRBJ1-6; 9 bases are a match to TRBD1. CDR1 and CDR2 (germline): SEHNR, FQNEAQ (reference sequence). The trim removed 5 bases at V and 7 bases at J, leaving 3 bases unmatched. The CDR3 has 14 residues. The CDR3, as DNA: TGTGCCAGCAGCGTAACAGGGGGCAATTCACCCCTCCACTTT. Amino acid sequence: CASSVTGGNSPLHF.